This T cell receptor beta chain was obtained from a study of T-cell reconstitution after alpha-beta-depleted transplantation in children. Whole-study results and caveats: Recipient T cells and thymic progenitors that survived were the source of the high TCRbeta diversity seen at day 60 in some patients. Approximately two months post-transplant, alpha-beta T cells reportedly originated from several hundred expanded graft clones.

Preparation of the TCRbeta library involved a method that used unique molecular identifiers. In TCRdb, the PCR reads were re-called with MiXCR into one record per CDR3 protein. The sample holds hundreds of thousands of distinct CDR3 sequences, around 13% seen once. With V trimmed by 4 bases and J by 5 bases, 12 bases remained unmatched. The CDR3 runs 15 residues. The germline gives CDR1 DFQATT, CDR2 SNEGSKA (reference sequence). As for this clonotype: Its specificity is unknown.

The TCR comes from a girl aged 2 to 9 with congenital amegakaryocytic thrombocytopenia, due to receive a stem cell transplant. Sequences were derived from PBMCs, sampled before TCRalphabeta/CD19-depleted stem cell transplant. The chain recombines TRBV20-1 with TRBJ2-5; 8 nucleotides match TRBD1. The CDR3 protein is CSATRTGREHETQYF. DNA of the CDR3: TGCAGTGCTACTAGGACAGGGAGAGAGCACGAGACCCAGTACTTC.